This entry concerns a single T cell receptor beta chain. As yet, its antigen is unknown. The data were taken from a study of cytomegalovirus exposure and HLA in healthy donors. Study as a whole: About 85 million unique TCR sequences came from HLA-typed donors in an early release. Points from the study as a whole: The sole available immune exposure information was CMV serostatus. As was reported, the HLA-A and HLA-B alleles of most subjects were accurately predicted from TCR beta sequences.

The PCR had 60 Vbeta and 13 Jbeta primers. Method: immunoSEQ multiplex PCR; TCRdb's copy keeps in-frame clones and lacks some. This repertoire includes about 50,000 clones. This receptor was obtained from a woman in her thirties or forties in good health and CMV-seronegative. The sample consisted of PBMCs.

In DNA form, the CDR3 reads TGTGCCAGCAGCCAGACAGAATTCCTCGCCTATTCCTACAATGAGCAGTTCTTC. Translation gives CASSQTEFLAYSYNEQFF. The rearrangement links TRBV5-8 to TRBJ2-1; possible D gene TRBD1, 5 bases. Germline V gene data show CDR1 as SGHTS and CDR2 as YDEGEE. The length of the CDR3 is 18 residues. V gave up 4 bases and J gave up 1 base, with 21 bases separating them.